This T cell receptor (beta chain) was sequenced in a study of blood T cells in healthy people across ages. A second PCR, run for roughly 7 to 11 cycles, used a sample-barcoded 5' primer plus a J-beta primer mix. TCRdb reprocessed the 5' RACE reads with MiXCR, giving one entry per CDR3 protein. The sample holds around 1,500,000 distinct CDR3 sequences; approximately 40% are singletons and the top ten take roughly 8.2%. V lost 3 bases and J 1 base, leaving 16 bases between the germline ends. Germline V gives CDR1 DFQATT, CDR2 SNEGSKA (reference sequence). CDR3 length equals 16 residues. Points on this clonotype: A much larger clone is a single base away; this may be a read error.

This receptor was identified in a woman younger than 30 in good health. Sequenced material: blood. The rearrangement links TRBV20-1 to TRBJ1-5, with D uncertain. In DNA, the CDR3 is TGCAGTGCTAGCTCGGTTGGGGAGAACAGCAATCAGCCCCAGCATTTT. Translated, it gives CSASSVGENSNQPQHF.